This T cell receptor beta chain was recorded in a study of CD8+ T cells in alopecia areata. Germline V gene data show CDR1 as SQVTM and CDR2 as ANQGSEA. CDR3 length: 13 amino acids. Trimming stripped 4 bases from V and 4 bases from J, with 13 bases between. Investigators isolated RNA and reverse transcribed it into cDNA to act as the sequencing template. Method: immunoSEQ multiplex PCR; TCRdb's copy keeps in-frame clones and lacks some. This table holds 150,000 or so clones, 45% to 60% found once. This rearrangement joins TRBV29-1 to TRBJ1-2; D is unclear. Material for sequencing was CD4+ T cells sorted from blood. The sequence was obtained from a human donor in good health. The DNA for the CDR3 is TGCAGCGTTGGGTCTACGGATATCTATGGCTACACCTTC. Amino acid sequence: CSVGSTDIYGYTF.